This entry lists 9 T cell receptor beta chains sequenced from one sample in a study of blood T cell repertoires in COVID-19. Method: immunoSEQ multiplex PCR; TCRdb's copy keeps in-frame clones and lacks some. The data contain around 300,000 clones, under 90% of them singletons. The source material was PBMCs or T cells enriched from blood (not recorded which). These receptors originate from a woman between 40 and 55 years old who had recovered from COVID-19.

The CDR3 sequence is CASSLRGAKGYTF. For the CDR3, the DNA is TGTGCCAGCAGCTTGCGGGGGGCGAAGGGCTACACCTTC. V usage is TRBV5-6 and J usage is TRBJ1-2; perhaps TRBD1 as D (6 bases). Germline V gene data show CDR1 as SGHDT and CDR2 as YYEEEE. V was trimmed by 1 base and J by 8 bases, leaving 12 bases between them. This CDR3 region has 13 residues.

The chain employs TRBV7-9 and TRBJ2-1; D unresolved. Trimming stripped 11 bases from V and 2 bases from J, with 16 bases between. Germline V CDR1 and CDR2: SEHNR, FQNEAQ (reference sequence). The CDR3 length is 14 residues. The CDR3 protein is CALHLVAPYNEQFF. Here the CDR3 DNA reads TGTGCCCTCCACCTAGTTGCACCCTACAATGAGCAGTTCTTC.

V and J are TRBV7-3 and TRBJ2-1; TRBD2 matches at 7 bases. The V and J ends lost 1 base and 9 bases, in that order; junction bases with no gene match: 15. The CDR3 is 17 amino acids. Germline V gives CDR1 SGHTA, CDR2 FQGTGA. The CDR3 nucleotides are TGTGCCAGCAGCTTAAAGGGCGGGAGTGGCTCCCCGGGTGAGCAGTTCTTC. It encodes CASSLKGGSGSPGEQFF.

This clone was seen repeatedly, ten times or more. The CDR3 coding sequence is TGTGCCAGCAGCGATAGACAGCTCTATGGCTACACCTTC. This translates into CASSDRQLYGYTF. V usage is TRBV5-6 and J usage is TRBJ1-2, with D tentatively TRBD1 (5 bases). Germline V gene sequence: CDR1 SGHDT, CDR2 YYEEEE. V was shortened by 4 bases and J by 4 bases, with 11 bases between the two germline ends. The CDR3 runs 13 residues.

V is TRBV29-1 and J is TRBJ2-7; D unclear. Germline V CDR1 and CDR2: SQVTM, ANQGSEA. Trimming removed 1 base from V and 8 bases from J, with 21 bases in between. The length of the CDR3 is 15 residues. CDR3 sequence reads: CSVEVSSKLSPQQYF. The CDR3 nucleotides are TGCAGCGTTGAAGTCTCATCTAAGCTATCCCCCCAGCAGTACTTC.

CDR3 sequence reads: CASRAGERYEQYF. CDR3 nucleotide sequence: TGTGCCAGCAGGGCAGGGGAGCGATACGAGCAGTACTTC. The chain recombines TRBV2 with TRBJ2-7, with D tentatively TRBD1 (6 bases). With 6 bases removed from V and 4 bases from J, the gap between germline ends came to 13 bases. The CDR3 runs to 13 residues. The germline CDR1 and CDR2 sequences are SNHLY and FYNNEI.

This chain connects TRBV28 to TRBJ1-5, with unresolved D. Germline V gene data show CDR1 as MDHEN and CDR2 as SYDVKM. Trimming took off 0 bases at V and 7 bases at J, with 10 bases between the two ends. This CDR3 region has 14 residues. This CDR3 reads CASSLWQAGQPQHF. In nucleotides, the CDR3 is TGTGCCAGCAGTTTATGGCAGGCGGGACAGCCCCAGCATTTT.

The chain recombines TRBV5-1 with TRBJ1-6; D is unresolved. Germline V CDR1 and CDR2: SGHRS, YFSETQ. This CDR3 is built from 14 residues. Trimming took 3 bases from V and 10 from J, leaving 14 bases between them. Here the CDR3 DNA reads TGCGCCAGCAGCTGGAGCGGGGAAGAATCACCCCTCCACTTT. It codes for CASSWSGEESPLHF.

The chain is built from TRBV15 and TRBJ1-1, with 8 positions matching TRBD1. In germline, CDR1 is LNHNV, CDR2 YYDKDF (reference sequence). The trim removed 3 bases at V and 3 bases at J, leaving 6 bases unmatched. The CDR3 length is 15 residues. CDR3 region: CATSSPQGGDTEAFF. CDR3 in DNA: TGTGCCACCAGCAGTCCACAGGGGGGTGACACTGAAGCTTTCTTT.